Listed below are T cell receptor beta chains from one sample, sequenced in a study of blood T cell repertoires in COVID-19. Only in-frame clones appear in the TCRdb table, and some are missing; sequencing was by immunoSEQ multiplex PCR. The table has more than 300,000 clones, roughly 90% seen once; the top ten hold roughly 3.6%. Material: PBMCs or T cells enriched from blood (not recorded which). These receptors originate from a young woman who had been exposed to COVID-19. Both conserved end residues are part of each CDR3.

TRBV10-3 | CAISANEGQGNTEAFF
TRBV5-4 | CASSDGQANTGELFF
TRBV29-1 | CSVKQGADNQPQHF
TRBV24-1 | CATSHGTSGGRSDTQYF
TRBV19 | CASSIGPGTGNYGYTF
TRBV27 | CASSPILTSGSTGELFF
TRBV7-2 | CASRVAGEQYF
TRBV11-1 | CASSLELRNTEAFF
TRBV18 | CASSSGVWVTDSPLHF
TRBV11-3 | CASSPRAGSSYNEQFF
TRBV25-1 | CASNPKVGEKLFF
TRBV5-4 | CASTAGSGGQYF
TRBV18 | CASSPPGQEGYGYTF
TRBV3-1/TRBV3-2 | CASSRLTGTNYGYTF
TRBV6-1 | CASRASGGADEQYF
TRBV4-2 | CASSPGGNTEAFF
TRBV6-2/TRBV6-3 | CASSYSDQGDPFYNEQFF
TRBV18 | CASITTGLNTEAFF
TRBV7-9 | CASSWTGGNEKLFF
TRBV13 | CASSLDSLGSEQYF
TRBV4-3 | CASGKDRENSPLHF
TRBV6-5 | CASSRRDSAAEAFF